Listed below are T cell receptor beta chains from one sample, sequenced in a study of blood T cell repertoires in COVID-19. Sequenced by immunoSEQ multiplex PCR; TCRdb stores in-frame clones only, minus some. This sample has 40,000 or so clones; about nine tenths occur once, and the top ten carry about 22%. Sequencing was done on a sample of peripheral blood. The receptors shown here come from a man aged 50 or older with active COVID-19. CDR3s include the opening cysteine and the closing phenylalanine or tryptophan. D genes are given only for firm matches. Clone size is not always given. Where it is, it says once, few, many or a class for expanded clones.

TRBJ1-6 - TRBV30 - TGTGCCTGGAGTGTAGGAGCGAATTCACCCCTCCACTTT CAWSVGANSPLHF
TRBJ1-5 TRBD1 TRBV11-2 once TGTGCCAGCAGCTTCGGACAGGGGAGTCAGCCCCAGCATTTT CASSFGQGSQPQHF
TRBJ2-7 TRBD2 TRBV18 - TGTGCCAGCTCGGCAGGGACTAGCGGATCCTACGAGCAGTACTTC CASSAGTSGSYEQYF
TRBJ2-2 TRBD2 TRBV9 - TGTGCCAGCAGCGAGGGACTAGCGGGAGGTACTACCGGGGAGCTGTTTTTT CASSEGLAGGTTGELFF
TRBJ1-4 - TRBV30 - TGTGCCGGACAGACCGTCGGACTAGGTGAAAAACTGTTTTTT CAGQTVGLGEKLFF
TRBJ2-3 TRBD1 TRBV10-3 - TGTGCCATCACCACGGGACAGGGGGCCGGCGCAGATACGCAGTATTTT CAITTGQGAGADTQYF
TRBJ2-2 TRBD2 TRBV28 - TGTGCCAGCAGTAGGGGACTAGCGGGAGGATTCACCGGGGAGCTGTTTTTT CASSRGLAGGFTGELFF
TRBJ1-1 TRBD1 TRBV27 - TGTGCCAGCAGTCCAGGACAGGGTCTCACTGAAGCTTTCTTT CASSPGQGLTEAFF
TRBJ2-6 - TRBV7-8 - TGTGCCAGCAGCCAGACAGGCCTCTCTGGGGCCAACGTCCTGACTTTC CASSQTGLSGANVLTF
TRBJ2-1 TRBD2 TRBV2 - TGTGCCAGCATGGGCGGGAGTTCCTACAATGAGCAGTTCTTC CASMGGSSYNEQFF
TRBJ2-7 TRBD1 TRBV29-1 - TGCAGCGTCCGGACAGGCTCCTACGAGCAGTACTTC CSVRTGSYEQYF
TRBJ2-7 TRBD2 TRBV5-1 - TGCGCCAGCAGCCCAATTACCGGGACTAGCTACGAGCAGTACTTC CASSPITGTSYEQYF
TRBJ1-2 - TRBV9 - TGTGCCAGCAGCGATCCAGGGGTTTATGGCTACACCTTC CASSDPGVYGYTF
TRBJ1-1 - TRBV7-2 - TGTGCCAGCAGCTTAGTTTCGGGGGACACTGAAGCTTTCTTT CASSLVSGDTEAFF
TRBJ2-2 - TRBV6-1 - TGTGCCAGCAGTGAGTCCGGACTACGCACCGGGGAGCTGTTTTTT CASSESGLRTGELFF
TRBJ2-7 - TRBV28 - TGTGCCAGCAGTGGTCTGGGAGGGGGTTACGAGCAGTACTTC CASSGLGGGYEQYF
TRBJ2-7 TRBD2 TRBV7-2 - TGTGCCAGCAGCTTAGCTGGCGGGAGCGGGCAGTACTTC CASSLAGGSGQYF
TRBJ2-1 TRBD2 TRBV5-1 - TGCGCCAGCAGCGATTGGGCTAGCGGGAACAATGAGCAGTTCTTC CASSDWASGNNEQFF
TRBJ2-2 - TRBV11-2 - TGTGCCAGCAGCACGGCTTACAGGGCTCGCCGGGAGCTGTTTTTT CASSTAYRARRELFF
TRBJ2-1 TRBD1 TRBV13 - TGTGCCAGCAGCCTGGGACAGGGGGGAGACAATGAGCAGTTCTTC CASSLGQGGDNEQFF
TRBJ2-6 - TRBV9 - TGTGCCAGCAGCCCTGACACTGGGGCCAACGTCCTGACTTTC CASSPDTGANVLTF
TRBJ2-1 TRBD2 TRBV9 - TGTGCCAGCAGCGTACAGACTAGCGGGAGGGCCCAGGAGCAGTTCTTC CASSVQTSGRAQEQFF
TRBJ1-3 - TRBV11-3 - TGTGCCAGCAGCTTAGGGGCACGAAACACCATATATTTT CASSLGARNTIYF
TRBJ1-1 - TRBV14 - TGTGCCAGCAGCCAAGAGGTTAGATCGTCAGAAGCTTTCTTT CASSQEVRSSEAFF
TRBJ1-4 - TRBV25-1 - TGTGCCAGCTCACGGTGGGGCTCCCAAAAACTGTTTTTT CASSRWGSQKLFF
TRBJ2-2 TRBD1 TRBV19 - TGTGCCAGTAGTTCCTCGGGACAGATTAACACCGGGGAGCTGTTTTTT CASSSSGQINTGELFF
TRBJ2-3 TRBD2 TRBV19 - TGTGCCAGTAGTATCCCGGGACTAGCGGCCTTCACAGATACGCAGTATTTT CASSIPGLAAFTDTQYF
TRBJ1-4 TRBD1 TRBV28 - TGTGCCAGCAGCACCGGGACAGGGAATGAAAAACTGTTTTTT CASSTGTGNEKLFF
TRBJ2-3 - TRBV11-3 - TGTGCCAGCAGCTTGGGGCATCAGGCGGGACCCACAGATACGCAGTATTTT CASSLGHQAGPTDTQYF
TRBJ1-6 - TRBV27 few TGTGCCAGCAGTTTATCGACACAGGGTTCTTCACCCCTCCACTTT CASSLSTQGSSPLHF
TRBJ1-5 - TRBV3-1/TRBV3-2 - TGTGCCAGCAGCCAAGGGCCTCAGGGAAATCAGCCCCAGCATTTT CASSQGPQGNQPQHF
TRBJ1-4 TRBD1 TRBV4-1 - TGCGCCAGCAGCCAAGACAGGCAGGGGGAACTGTTTTTT CASSQDRQGELFF
TRBJ2-7 TRBD1 TRBV6-5 - TGTGCCAGCAGTTACTCACCGGGACAGTCCTACGAGCAGTACTTC CASSYSPGQSYEQYF
TRBJ2-2 TRBD1 TRBV9 - TGTGCCAGCAGCGTTGGAGCCGGGACAGGGGCCGCCTGGGAGCTGTTTTTT CASSVGAGTGAAWELFF
TRBJ1-5 - TRBV6-7 - TGTGCCAGCCCTTTCCTCCGGGGGAGCAATCAGCCCCAGCATTTT CASPFLRGSNQPQHF
TRBJ2-1 TRBD2 TRBV10-2 - TGCGCCAGCAGTGAGGCCCTAGCGGGAGGGTTGGATGAGCAGTTCTTC CASSEALAGGLDEQFF
TRBJ2-3 - TRBV6-5 - TGTGCCGCCCTACAGGGTGATACAGATACGCAGTATTTT CAALQGDTDTQYF
TRBJ2-5 TRBD2 TRBV30 - TGTGCCTGGAGCCAGACTAGCGGGAGGGCCCGGGAGACCCAGTACTTC CAWSQTSGRARETQYF